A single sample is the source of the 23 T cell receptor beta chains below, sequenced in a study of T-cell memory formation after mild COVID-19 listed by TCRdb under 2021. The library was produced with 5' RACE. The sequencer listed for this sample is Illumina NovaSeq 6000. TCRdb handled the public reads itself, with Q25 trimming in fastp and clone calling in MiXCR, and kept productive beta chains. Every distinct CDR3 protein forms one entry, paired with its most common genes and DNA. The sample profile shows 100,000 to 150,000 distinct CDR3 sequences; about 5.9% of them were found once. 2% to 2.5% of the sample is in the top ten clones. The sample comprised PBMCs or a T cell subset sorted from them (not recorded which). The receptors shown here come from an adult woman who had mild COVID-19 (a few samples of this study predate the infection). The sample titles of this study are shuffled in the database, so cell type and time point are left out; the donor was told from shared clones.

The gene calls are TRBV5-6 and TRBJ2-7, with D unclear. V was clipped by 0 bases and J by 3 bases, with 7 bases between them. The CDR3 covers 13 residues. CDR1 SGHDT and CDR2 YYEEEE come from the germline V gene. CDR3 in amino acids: CASSLGVLYEQYF. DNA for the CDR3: TGTGCCAGCAGCTTGGGAGTCCTCTACGAGCAGTACTTC. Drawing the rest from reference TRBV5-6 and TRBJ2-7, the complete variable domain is DAGVTQSPTHLIKTRGQQVTLRCSPKSGHDTVSWYQQALGQGPQFIFQYYEEEERQRGNFPDRFSGHQFPNYSSELNVNALLLGDSALYLCASSLGVLYEQYFGPGTRLTVT.

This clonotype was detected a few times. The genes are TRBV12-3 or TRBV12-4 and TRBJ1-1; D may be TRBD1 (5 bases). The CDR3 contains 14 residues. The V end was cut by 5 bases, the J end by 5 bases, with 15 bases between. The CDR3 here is CASSAQQVSTEAFF. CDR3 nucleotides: TGTGCCAGCAGTGCGCAACAGGTTTCGACTGAAGCTTTCTTT.

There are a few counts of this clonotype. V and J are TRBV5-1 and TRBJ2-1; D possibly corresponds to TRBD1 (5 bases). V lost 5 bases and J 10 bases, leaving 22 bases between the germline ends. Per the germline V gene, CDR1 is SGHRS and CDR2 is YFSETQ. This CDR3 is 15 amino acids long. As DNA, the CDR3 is TGCGCCAGCAGTCGAAAGGGGTCCATGTCTACGGAGCAGTTCTTC. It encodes CASSRKGSMSTEQFF.

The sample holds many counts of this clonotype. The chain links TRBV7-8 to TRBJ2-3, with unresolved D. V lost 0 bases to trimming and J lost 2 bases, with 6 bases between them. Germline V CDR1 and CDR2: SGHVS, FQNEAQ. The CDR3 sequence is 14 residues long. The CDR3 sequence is CASSLASNTDTQYF. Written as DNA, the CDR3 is TGTGCCAGCAGCTTAGCGTCAAACACAGATACGCAGTATTTT. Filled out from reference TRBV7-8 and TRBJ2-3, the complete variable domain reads GAGVSQSPRYKVAKRGQDVALRCDPISGHVSLFWYQQALGQGPEFLTYFQNEAQLDKSGLPSDRFFAERPEGSVSTLKIQRTQQEDSAVYLCASSLASNTDTQYFGPGTRLTVL.

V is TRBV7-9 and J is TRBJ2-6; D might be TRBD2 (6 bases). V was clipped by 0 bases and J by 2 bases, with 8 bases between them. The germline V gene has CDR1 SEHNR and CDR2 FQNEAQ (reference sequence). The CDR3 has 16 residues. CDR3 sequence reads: CASSLAGSAGANVLTF. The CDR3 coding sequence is TGTGCCAGCAGCTTAGCCGGGAGTGCTGGGGCCAACGTCCTGACTTTC.

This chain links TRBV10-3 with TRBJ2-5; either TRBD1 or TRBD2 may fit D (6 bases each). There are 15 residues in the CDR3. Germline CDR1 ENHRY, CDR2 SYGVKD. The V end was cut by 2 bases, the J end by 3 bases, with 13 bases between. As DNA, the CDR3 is TGTGCCATCAGTGAGAAGGGGGGCCCCGAAGAGACCCAGTACTTC. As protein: CAISEKGGPEETQYF.

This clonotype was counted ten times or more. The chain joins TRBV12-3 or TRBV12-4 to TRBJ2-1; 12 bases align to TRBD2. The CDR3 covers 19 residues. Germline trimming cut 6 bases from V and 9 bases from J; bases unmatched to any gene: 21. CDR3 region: CASSLNYRLAGGVVGEQFF. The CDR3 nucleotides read TGTGCCAGCAGCCTCAATTATAGGCTAGCGGGAGGGGTAGTTGGTGAGCAGTTCTTC.

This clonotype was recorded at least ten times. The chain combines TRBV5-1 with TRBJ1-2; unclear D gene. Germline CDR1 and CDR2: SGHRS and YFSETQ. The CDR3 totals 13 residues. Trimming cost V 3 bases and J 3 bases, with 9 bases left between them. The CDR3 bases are TGCGCCAGCAGCTCAACACGTTACTATGGCTACACCTTC. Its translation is CASSSTRYYGYTF. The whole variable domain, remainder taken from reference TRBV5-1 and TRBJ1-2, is KAGVTQTPRYLIKTRGQQVTLSCSPISGHRSVSWYQQTPGQGLQFLFEYFSETQRNKGNFPGRFSGRQFSNSRSEMNVSTLELGDSALYLCASSSTRYYGYTFGSGTRLTVV.

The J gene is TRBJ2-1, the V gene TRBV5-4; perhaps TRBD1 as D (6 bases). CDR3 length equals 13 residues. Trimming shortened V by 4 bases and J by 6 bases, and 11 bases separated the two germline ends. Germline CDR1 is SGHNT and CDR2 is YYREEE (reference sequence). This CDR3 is CASSPQGSNEQFF. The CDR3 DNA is TGTGCCAGCAGCCCGCAGGGGAGCAATGAGCAGTTCTTC.

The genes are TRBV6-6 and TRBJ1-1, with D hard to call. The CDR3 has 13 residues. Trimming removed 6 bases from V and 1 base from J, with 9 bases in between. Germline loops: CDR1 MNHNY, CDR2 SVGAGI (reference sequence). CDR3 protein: CASSPRENTEAFF. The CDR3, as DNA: TGTGCCAGCAGCCCTCGGGAGAACACTGAAGCTTTCTTT.

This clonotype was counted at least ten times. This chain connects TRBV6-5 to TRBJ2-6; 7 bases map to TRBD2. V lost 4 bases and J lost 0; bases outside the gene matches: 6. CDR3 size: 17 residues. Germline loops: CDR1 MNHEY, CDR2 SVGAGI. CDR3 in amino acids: CASSFTPGGSGANVLTF. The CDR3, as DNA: TGTGCCAGCAGTTTTACACCGGGAGGCTCTGGGGCCAACGTCCTGACTTTC.

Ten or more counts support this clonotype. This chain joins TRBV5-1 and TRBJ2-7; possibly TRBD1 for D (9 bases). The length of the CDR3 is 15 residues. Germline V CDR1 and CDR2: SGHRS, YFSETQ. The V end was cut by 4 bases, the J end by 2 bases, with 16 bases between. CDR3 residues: CASSPGGTGPYEQYF. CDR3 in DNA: TGCGCCAGCAGCCCGGGGGGGACAGGGCCCTACGAGCAGTACTTC.

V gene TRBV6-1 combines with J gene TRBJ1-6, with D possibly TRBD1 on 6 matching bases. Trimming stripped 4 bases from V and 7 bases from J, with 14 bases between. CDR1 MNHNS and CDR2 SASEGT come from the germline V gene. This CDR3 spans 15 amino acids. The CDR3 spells CASSVPTGLNSPLHF. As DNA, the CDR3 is TGTGCCAGCAGTGTCCCCACAGGGCTGAATTCACCCCTCCACTTT.

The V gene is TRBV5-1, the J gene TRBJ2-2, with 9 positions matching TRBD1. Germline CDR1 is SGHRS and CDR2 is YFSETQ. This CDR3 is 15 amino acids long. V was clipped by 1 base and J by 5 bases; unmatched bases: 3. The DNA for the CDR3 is TGCGCCAGCAGCTTGTGGACAGGGGTGACCGGGGAGCTGTTTTTT. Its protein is CASSLWTGVTGELFF.

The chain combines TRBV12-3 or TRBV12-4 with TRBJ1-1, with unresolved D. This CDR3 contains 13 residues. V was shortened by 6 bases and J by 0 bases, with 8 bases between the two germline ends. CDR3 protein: CASRRRVNTEAFF. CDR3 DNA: TGTGCCAGCAGGCGTAGAGTGAACACTGAAGCTTTCTTT.

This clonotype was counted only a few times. The CDR3 sequence: CASSVRGGMNTEAFF. The CDR3 region has the DNA TGTGCCAGCAGCGTTCGGGGGGGAATGAACACTGAAGCTTTCTTT. The rearrangement links TRBV7-2 to TRBJ1-1; D possibly corresponds to TRBD1 (5 bases). The germline CDR1 and CDR2 sequences are SGHTA and FQGNSA. There are 15 residues in the CDR3. V lost 5 bases, J lost 0 bases, and 13 bases lay in between.

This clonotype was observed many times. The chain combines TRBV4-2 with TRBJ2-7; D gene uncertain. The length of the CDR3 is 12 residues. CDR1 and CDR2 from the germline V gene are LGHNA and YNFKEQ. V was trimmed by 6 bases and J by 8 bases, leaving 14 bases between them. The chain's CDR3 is CASSPDLEQQYF. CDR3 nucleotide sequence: TGTGCCAGCAGTCCGGACCTGGAGCAGCAGTACTTC.

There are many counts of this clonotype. The DNA of the CDR3 is TGTGCCAGCAGGCCGGGACTAGCGGGGCCCTCCTACGAGCAGTACTTC. This sequence encodes CASRPGLAGPSYEQYF. The V gene is TRBV6-1, the J gene TRBJ2-7; 13 positions agree with TRBD2. V was clipped by 6 bases and J by 0 bases; unmatched bases: 5. This CDR3 region has 16 residues. Germline CDR1 is MNHNS and CDR2 is SASEGT.

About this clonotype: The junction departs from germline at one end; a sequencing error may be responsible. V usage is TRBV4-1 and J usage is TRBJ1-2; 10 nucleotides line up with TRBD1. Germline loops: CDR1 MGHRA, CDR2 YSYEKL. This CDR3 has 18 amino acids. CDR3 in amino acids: CASNQKWDRGYLLYGYTF. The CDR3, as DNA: TGCGCCAGCAACCAAAAGTGGGACAGGGGTTATCTCCTCTATGGCTACACCTTC.

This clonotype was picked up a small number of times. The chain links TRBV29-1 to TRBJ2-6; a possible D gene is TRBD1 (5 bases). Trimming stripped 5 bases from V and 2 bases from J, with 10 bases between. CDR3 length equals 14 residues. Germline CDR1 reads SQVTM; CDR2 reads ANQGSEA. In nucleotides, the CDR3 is TGCAGCGTTCGGACATCGACTGGGGCCAACGTCCTGACTTTC. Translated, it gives CSVRTSTGANVLTF.

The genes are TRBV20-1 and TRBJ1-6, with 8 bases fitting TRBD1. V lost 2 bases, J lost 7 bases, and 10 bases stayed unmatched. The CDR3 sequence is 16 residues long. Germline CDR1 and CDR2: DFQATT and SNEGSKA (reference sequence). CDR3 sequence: CSARKGGTGLNSPLHF. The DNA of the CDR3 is TGCAGTGCTAGAAAGGGCGGGACAGGCTTAAATTCACCCCTCCACTTT.

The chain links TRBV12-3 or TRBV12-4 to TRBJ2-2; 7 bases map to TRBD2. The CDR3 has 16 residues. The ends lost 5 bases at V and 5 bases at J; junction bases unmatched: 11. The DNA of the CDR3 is TGTGCCAGCAGTCCCCAACTACTGCGGGGGACCGGGGAGCTGTTTTTT. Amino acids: CASSPQLLRGTGELFF.

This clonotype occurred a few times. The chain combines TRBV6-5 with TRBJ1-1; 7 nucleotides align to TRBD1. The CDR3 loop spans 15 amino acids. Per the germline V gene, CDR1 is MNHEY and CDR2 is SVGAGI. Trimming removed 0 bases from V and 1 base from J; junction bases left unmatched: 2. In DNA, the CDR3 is TGTGCCAGCAGTTACTCCACAGGGGCGAACACTGAAGCTTTCTTT. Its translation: CASSYSTGANTEAFF.